This TCR beta chain was observed in a study of graft-versus-host responses after intestinal transplantation. Study-level information: Transplant recipients had multivisceral, liver-intestinal, or isolated intestinal grafts. Anti-thymocyte globulin induction preceded roughly 3 years of tacrolimus and steroid maintenance in all recipients.

Of note for this clone: Its antigen is unidentified. Germline and junction disagree at one end, which may indicate a read error.

The assay was immunoSEQ multiplex PCR, and TCRdb's table has in-frame clones only and misses some. This table holds around 100,000 clones, roughly 92% found once. The CDR3 contains 12 residues. The V gene's germline CDR1 is SNHLY and CDR2 FYNNEI. Study results and caveats: Graft-donor T cell macrochimerism coincided with high graft-versus-host to host-versus-graft clonal ratios in allografts. Recipient-marrow GvH clones were detected, some having first appeared in ileum or blood.

This TCR was sampled from a human donor who was the organ donor for an intestinal transplant. The V call is TRBV2, the J call TRBJ1-2; the D is unclear. This material consisted of unstimulated CD4+ T cells sorted from spleen or lymph node cells, taken before transplant. CDR3 sequence reads: CASREAQYRYTF. The CDR3 nucleotides read TGTGCCAGCAGGGAAGCTCAGTATCGCTACACCTTC.